The 13 T cell receptor beta chains below were found in one sample sequenced in a study of cytomegalovirus exposure and HLA in healthy donors (dated by TCRdb to about 2017). Library construction relied on the immunoSEQ multiplex PCR assay. A mixture of 60 forward primers for TCR Vbeta segments and 13 reverse primers for TCR Jbeta segments was used in the multiplex PCR. What TCRdb holds here is the immuneACCESS table cut down to in-frame rearrangements. Part of the clones is not present; checked against another copy, under half of the missing clones reflect an unresolved V gene, and the others are unexplained. A total of about 140,000 clones appear in this sample, roughly 80% of them only once. The ten top clones hold 1.2% of the sample. The sample consisted of PBMCs. These receptors were obtained from a female donor in good health and CMV-seronegative.

The chain employs TRBV6-5 and TRBJ1-1; D is unclear. CDR1 and CDR2 (germline): MNHEY, SVGAGI. V was shortened by 5 bases and J by 3 bases, with 10 bases between the two germline ends. This CDR3 is built from 13 residues. The CDR3 sequence: CASSISLDTEAFF. The CDR3 DNA follows: TGTGCCAGCAGTATTAGCTTGGACACTGAAGCTTTCTTT.

This rearrangement joins TRBV27 to TRBJ1-2, with D unclear. Trimming removed 5 bases at V and 4 bases at J, with 17 bases between. Germline V gene sequence: CDR1 MNHEY, CDR2 SMNVEV (reference sequence). The CDR3 is made up of 15 amino acids. CDR3 bases: TGTGCCAGCAGTCAAAGTTACAGCGGCTTCTATGGCTACACCTTC. Protein product: CASSQSYSGFYGYTF.

This chain connects TRBV5-1 to TRBJ2-1; possibly TRBD1 for D (6 bases). This CDR3 is built from 13 residues. V was trimmed by 2 bases and J by 4 bases, leaving 7 bases between them. The germline V gene has CDR1 SGHRS and CDR2 YFSETQ. CDR3 protein: CASSLTGYNEQFF. The CDR3 nucleotides read TGCGCCAGCAGCTTAACAGGGTACAATGAGCAGTTCTTC.

V gene TRBV6-6 combines with J gene TRBJ1-4; D remains ambiguous. The V and J ends lost 6 bases and 0 bases respectively, with 8 bases between them. Germline V gene sequence: CDR1 MNHNY, CDR2 SVGAGI (reference sequence). CDR3 size: 14 residues. CDR3: CASRDTATNEKLFF. DNA for the CDR3: TGTGCCAGCAGAGACACTGCAACTAATGAAAAACTGTTTTTT.

In DNA form, the CDR3 reads TGTGCCAGCAGCTCGAGGTATTACCGGGACTCCCAGTACGAGCAGTACTTC. Its translation: CASSSRYYRDSQYEQYF. The rearrangement links TRBV5-6 to TRBJ2-7; D is perhaps TRBD2 (6 bases). The CDR3 covers 17 residues. Germline V gene data show CDR1 as SGHDT and CDR2 as YYEEEE. V dropped 3 bases and J dropped 4 bases, with 23 bases sitting between them.

This chain links TRBV5-4 with TRBJ2-1, with 7 bases identical to TRBD2. CDR3 length: 15 residues. V gave up 0 bases and J gave up 7 bases; unmatched junction bases: 7. Germline lookup yields CDR1 SGHNT and CDR2 YYREEE (reference sequence). The CDR3 loop is CASSLGTGGGNEQFF. The CDR3 region has the DNA TGTGCCAGCAGCTTGGGTACGGGAGGAGGGAATGAGCAGTTCTTC.

J is TRBJ2-7 and V is TRBV30; tentative D call: TRBD1 (5 bases). Germline V gene sequence: CDR1 GTSNPN, CDR2 SVGIG (reference sequence). Trimming stripped 3 bases from V and 5 bases from J, with 14 bases between. The length of the CDR3 is 13 residues. CDR3 in amino acids: CAWSPPRADEQYF. CDR3 sequence (DNA): TGTGCCTGGAGCCCCCCCAGGGCCGACGAGCAGTACTTC.

This clone has only one observation. The V gene is TRBV9, the J gene TRBJ1-2; possible D gene TRBD1, 5 bases. V was trimmed by 3 bases and J by 6 bases, leaving 9 bases between them. Germline lookup yields CDR1 SGDLS and CDR2 YYNGEE. The CDR3 has 12 residues. The CDR3 DNA sequence: TGTGCCAGCAGCGAGGCAGGGAATGGCTACACCTTC. Its translation: CASSEAGNGYTF.

CDR3 sequence reads: CASSPGQGKVYEQYF. The DNA for the CDR3 is TGTGCCAGCAGCCCAGGACAGGGAAAGGTCTACGAGCAGTACTTC. This chain uses TRBV11-3 with TRBJ2-7, with 8 bases lining up with TRBD1. J was trimmed by 3 bases and V by 5 bases; bases with no gene match: 9. CDR1 is SGHNT and CDR2 is YENEEA in the germline V gene. The CDR3 covers 15 residues.

This chain joins TRBV7-6 and TRBJ2-7; D is unclear. CDR1 SGHVS and CDR2 FNYEAQ come from the germline V gene. The CDR3 runs 13 residues. Trimming stripped 5 bases from V and 3 bases from J, with 11 bases between. The CDR3 here is CASSPRENYEQYF. The CDR3 nucleotides are TGTGCCAGCAGCCCACGAGAGAACTACGAGCAGTACTTC.

The chain links TRBV5-1 to TRBJ2-2; 8 nucleotides align to TRBD1. CDR3 length equals 16 residues. The junction had 9 bases not matched to a gene; V was cut back by 7 bases and J by 1 base. Germline V lookup: CDR1 SGHRS, CDR2 YFSETQ. The CDR3 coding sequence is TGCGCCAGCGAACGTTCCGGGACAGGGAACACCGGGGAGCTGTTTTTT. As protein: CASERSGTGNTGELFF.

The chain carries TRBV5-8 and TRBJ1-5, with TRBD1 as a possible D gene (6 bases). V shed 0 bases and J shed 7 bases, with 14 bases lying between them. Germline lookup yields CDR1 SGHTS and CDR2 YDEGEE. The CDR3 spans 15 residues. CDR3 DNA: TGTGCCAGCAGCTTGGAGCGGGGGGCTCGGCAGCCCCAGCATTTT. As protein: CASSLERGARQPQHF.

The chain has TRBV7-2 and TRBJ1-5; 7 nucleotides agree with TRBD1. The germline V gene encodes CDR1 SGHTA and CDR2 FQGNSA. This CDR3 has 15 residues. V gave up 2 bases and J gave up 1 base; unmatched junction bases: 2. CDR3 bases: TGTGCCAGCAGCTTACACAGGGGAAGCAATCAGCCCCAGCATTTT. It encodes CASSLHRGSNQPQHF.